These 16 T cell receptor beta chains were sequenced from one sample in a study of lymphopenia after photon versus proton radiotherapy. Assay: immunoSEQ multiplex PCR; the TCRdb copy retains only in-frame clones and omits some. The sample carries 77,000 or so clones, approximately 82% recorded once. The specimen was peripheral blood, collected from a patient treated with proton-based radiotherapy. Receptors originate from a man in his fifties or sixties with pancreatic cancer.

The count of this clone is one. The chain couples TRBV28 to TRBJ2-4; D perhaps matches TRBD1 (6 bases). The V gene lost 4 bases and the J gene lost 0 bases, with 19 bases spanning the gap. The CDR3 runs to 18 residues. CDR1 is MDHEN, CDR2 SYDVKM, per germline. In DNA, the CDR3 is TGTGCCAGCAGTTCCCCACGACGGGACATTATAGCCAAAAACATTCAGTACTTC. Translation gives CASSSPRRDIIAKNIQYF.

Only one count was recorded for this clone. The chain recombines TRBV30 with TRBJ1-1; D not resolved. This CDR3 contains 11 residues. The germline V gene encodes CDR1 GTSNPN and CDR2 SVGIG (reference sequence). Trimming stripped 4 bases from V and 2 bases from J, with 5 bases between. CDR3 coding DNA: TGTGCCTGGAACGCTAACACTGAAGCTTTCTTT. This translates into CAWNANTEAFF.

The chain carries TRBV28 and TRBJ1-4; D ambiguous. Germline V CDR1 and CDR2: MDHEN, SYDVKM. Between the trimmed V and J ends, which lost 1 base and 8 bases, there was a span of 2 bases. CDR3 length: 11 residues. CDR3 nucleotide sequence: TGTGCCAGCAGTTTATCCGAAAAACTGTTTTTT. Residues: CASSLSEKLFF.

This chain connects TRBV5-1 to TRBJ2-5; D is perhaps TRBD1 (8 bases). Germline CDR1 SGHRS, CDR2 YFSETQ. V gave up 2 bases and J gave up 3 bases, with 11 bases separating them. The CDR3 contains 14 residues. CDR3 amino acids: CASSFTGGEETQYF. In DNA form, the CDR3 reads TGCGCCAGCAGCTTTACAGGGGGGGAAGAGACCCAGTACTTC.

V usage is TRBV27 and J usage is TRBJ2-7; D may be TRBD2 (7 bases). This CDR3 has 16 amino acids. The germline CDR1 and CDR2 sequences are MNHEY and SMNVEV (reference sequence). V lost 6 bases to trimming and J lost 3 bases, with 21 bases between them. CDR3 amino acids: CASSPRGRLADYEQYF. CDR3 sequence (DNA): TGTGCCAGCAGCCCTAGGGGGAGGCTAGCGGACTACGAGCAGTACTTC.

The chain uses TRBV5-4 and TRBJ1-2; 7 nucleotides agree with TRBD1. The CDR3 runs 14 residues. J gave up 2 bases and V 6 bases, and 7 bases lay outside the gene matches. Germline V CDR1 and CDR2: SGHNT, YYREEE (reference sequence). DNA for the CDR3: TGTGCCAGCATACAACCGGGACAGAACTATGGCTACACCTTC. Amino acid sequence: CASIQPGQNYGYTF.

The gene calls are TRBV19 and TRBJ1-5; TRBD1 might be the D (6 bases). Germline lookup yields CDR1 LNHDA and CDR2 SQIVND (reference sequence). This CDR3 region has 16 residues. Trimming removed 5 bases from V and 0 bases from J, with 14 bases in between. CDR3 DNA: TGTGCCAGTAGTTCCAGGAGACAGGCTAGCAATCAGCCCCAGCATTTT. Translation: CASSSRRQASNQPQHF.

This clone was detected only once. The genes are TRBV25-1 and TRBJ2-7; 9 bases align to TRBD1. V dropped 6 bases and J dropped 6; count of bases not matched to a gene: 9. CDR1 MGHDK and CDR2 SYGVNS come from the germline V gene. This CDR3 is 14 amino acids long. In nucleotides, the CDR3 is TGTGCCAGCAGGCTCTCGGGACAGGGCCTCGAGCAGTACTTC. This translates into CASRLSGQGLEQYF.

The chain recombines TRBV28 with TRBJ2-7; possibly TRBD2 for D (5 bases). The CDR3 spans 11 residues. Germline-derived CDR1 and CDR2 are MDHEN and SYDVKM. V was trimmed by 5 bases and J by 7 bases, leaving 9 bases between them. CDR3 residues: CASSDPGEQYF. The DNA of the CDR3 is TGTGCCAGCAGTGATCCGGGAGAGCAGTACTTC.

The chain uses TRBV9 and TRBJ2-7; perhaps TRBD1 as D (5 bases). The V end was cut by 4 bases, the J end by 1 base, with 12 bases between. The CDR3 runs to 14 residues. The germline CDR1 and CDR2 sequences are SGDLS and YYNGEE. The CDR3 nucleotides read TGTGCCAGCAGCAATCCGACAGTATCCTACGAGCAGTACTTC. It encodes CASSNPTVSYEQYF.

The CDR3 here is CASSFAGVKIAEYF. CDR3 coding DNA: TGTGCCAGCAGTTTTGCAGGGGTGAAGATCGCCGAGTATTTT. The chain joins TRBV28 to TRBJ2-3, with D possibly being TRBD1 (6 bases). CDR3 length equals 14 residues. CDR1 MDHEN and CDR2 SYDVKM come from the germline V gene. The V and J ends lost 3 bases and 13 bases respectively, with 20 bases between them.

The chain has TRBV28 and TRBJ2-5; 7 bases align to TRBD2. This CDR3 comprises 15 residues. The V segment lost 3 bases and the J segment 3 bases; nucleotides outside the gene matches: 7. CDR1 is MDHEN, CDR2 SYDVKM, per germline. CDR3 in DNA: TGTGCCAGCAGTTTCCTTCAGGGAGGGAAAGAGACCCAGTACTTC. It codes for CASSFLQGGKETQYF.

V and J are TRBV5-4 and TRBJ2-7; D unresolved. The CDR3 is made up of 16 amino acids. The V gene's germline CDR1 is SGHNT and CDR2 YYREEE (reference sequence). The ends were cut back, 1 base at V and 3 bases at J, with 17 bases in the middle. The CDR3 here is CASSLSAGRKYYEQYF. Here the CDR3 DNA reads TGTGCCAGCAGCTTGAGTGCCGGCCGGAAATACTACGAGCAGTACTTC.

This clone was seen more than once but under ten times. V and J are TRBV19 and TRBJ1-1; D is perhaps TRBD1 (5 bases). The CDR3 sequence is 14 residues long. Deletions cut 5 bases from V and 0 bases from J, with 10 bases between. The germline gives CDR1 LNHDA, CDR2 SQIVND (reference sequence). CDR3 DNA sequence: TGTGCCAGTAGTGGTCGACAGATGAACACTGAAGCTTTCTTT. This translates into CASSGRQMNTEAFF.

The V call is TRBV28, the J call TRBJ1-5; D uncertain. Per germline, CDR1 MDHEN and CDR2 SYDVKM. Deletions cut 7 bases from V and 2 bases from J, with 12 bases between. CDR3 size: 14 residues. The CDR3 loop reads CASTAGPGNQPQHF. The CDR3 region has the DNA TGTGCCAGCACCGCCGGCCCGGGCAATCAGCCCCAGCATTTT.

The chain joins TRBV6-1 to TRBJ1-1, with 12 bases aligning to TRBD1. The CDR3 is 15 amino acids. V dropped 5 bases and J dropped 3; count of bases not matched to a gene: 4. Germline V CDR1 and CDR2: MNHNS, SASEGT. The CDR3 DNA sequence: TGTGCCAGCAGTTGGGACAGGGGGCCCGACACTGAAGCTTTCTTT. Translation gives CASSWDRGPDTEAFF.